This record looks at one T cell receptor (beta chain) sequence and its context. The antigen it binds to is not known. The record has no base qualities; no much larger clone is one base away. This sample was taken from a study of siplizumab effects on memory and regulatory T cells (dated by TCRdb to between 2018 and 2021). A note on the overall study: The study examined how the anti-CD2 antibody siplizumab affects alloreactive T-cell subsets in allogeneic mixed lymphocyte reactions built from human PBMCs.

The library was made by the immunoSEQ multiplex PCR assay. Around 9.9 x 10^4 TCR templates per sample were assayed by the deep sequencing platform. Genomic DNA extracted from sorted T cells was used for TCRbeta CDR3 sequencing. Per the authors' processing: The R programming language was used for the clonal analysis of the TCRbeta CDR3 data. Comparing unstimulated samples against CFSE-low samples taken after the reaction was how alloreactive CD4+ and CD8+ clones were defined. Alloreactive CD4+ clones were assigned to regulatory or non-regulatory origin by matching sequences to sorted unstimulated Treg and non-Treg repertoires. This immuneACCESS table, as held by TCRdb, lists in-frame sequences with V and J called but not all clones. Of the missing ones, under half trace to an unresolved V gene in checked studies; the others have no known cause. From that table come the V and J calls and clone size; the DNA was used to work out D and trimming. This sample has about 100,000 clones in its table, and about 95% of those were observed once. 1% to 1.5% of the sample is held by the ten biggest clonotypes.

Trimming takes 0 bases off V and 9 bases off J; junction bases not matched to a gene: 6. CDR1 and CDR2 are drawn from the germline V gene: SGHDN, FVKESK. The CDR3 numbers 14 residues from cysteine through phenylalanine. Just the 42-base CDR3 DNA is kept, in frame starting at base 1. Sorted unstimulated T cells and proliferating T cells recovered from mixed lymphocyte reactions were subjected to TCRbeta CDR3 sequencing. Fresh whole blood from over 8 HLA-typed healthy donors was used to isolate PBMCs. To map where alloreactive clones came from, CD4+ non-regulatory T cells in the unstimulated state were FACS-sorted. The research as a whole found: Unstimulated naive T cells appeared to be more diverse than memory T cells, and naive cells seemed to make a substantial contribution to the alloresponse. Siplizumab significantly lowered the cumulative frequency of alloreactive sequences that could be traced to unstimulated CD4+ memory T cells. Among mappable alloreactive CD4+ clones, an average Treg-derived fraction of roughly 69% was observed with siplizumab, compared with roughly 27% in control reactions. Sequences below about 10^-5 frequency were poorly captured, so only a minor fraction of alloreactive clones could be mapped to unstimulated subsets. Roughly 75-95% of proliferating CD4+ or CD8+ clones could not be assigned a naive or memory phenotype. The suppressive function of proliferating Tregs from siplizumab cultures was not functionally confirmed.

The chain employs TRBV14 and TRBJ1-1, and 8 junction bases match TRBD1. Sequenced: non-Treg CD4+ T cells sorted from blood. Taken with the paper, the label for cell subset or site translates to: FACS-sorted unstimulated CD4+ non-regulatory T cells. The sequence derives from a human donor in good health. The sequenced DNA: TGTGCCAGCAGCCAAGAACTACGGGACAGGAAAGCTTTCTTT. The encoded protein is CASSQELRDRKAFF. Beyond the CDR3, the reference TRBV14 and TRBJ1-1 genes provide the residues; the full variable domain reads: EAGVTQFPSHSVIEKGQTVTLRCDPISGHDNLYWYRRVMGKEIKFLLHFVKESKQDESGMPNNRFLAERTGGTYSTLKVQPAELEDSGVYFCASSQELRDRKAFFGQGTRLTVV.